Below are 12 T cell receptor beta chains sequenced from a single sample in a study of T cells after yellow fever vaccination. TCRdb re-called the 5' RACE reads through MiXCR, storing one row per CDR3 protein. The sample includes roughly 500,000 distinct CDR3 sequences, less than 20% of them seen just once. The specimen was PBMCs, collected 15 days after the yellow fever booster vaccination. These receptors were obtained from a man under 40 who received the YFV17D yellow fever vaccine.

This clonotype was counted many times. CDR3 nucleotide sequence: TGTGCCAGCAGCCAAGAAGAGACCCAGTACTTC. Encoded protein: CASSQEETQYF. This rearrangement joins TRBV14 to TRBJ2-5; D is undetermined. The germline V gene has CDR1 SGHDN and CDR2 FVKESK. Trimming took off 0 bases at V and 4 bases at J, with 0 bases between the two ends. This CDR3 has 11 residues.

A few counts support this clonotype. The chain combines TRBV10-2 with TRBJ1-1; 9 bases map to TRBD1. J was trimmed by 3 bases and V by 7 bases; bases with no gene match: 6. The CDR3 is 14 residues long. Germline CDR1 and CDR2: WSHSY and SAAADI. The CDR3 loop reads CASTGTGKYTEAFF. The CDR3 nucleotides read TGCGCCAGCACCGGGACAGGGAAATACACTGAAGCTTTCTTT.

The V call is TRBV30, the J call TRBJ2-3, with D possibly matching TRBD2 (5 bases). V was pared by 0 bases and J by 2 bases, with 15 bases between. The CDR3 has 16 residues. The V gene's germline CDR1 is GTSNPN and CDR2 SVGIG (reference sequence). CDR3: CAWSVERRVNTDTQYF. The CDR3 DNA sequence: TGTGCCTGGAGTGTCGAGCGGCGGGTTAACACAGATACGCAGTATTTT.

This clonotype was seen a few times. The V call is TRBV30, the J call TRBJ2-6; 8 positions match TRBD1. This CDR3 comprises 17 residues. V trimming: 3 bases; J trimming: 0 bases; junction bases outside the gene matches: 7. Germline assignment: CDR1 GTSNPN and CDR2 SVGIG (reference sequence). The CDR3 loop reads CAWRPGTGRSGANVLTF. CDR3 sequence (DNA): TGTGCCTGGAGACCCGGGACAGGCCGCTCTGGGGCCAACGTCCTGACTTTC.

The chain combines TRBV29-1 with TRBJ2-3; a weak D match, TRBD2 (5 bases). Germline loops: CDR1 SQVTM, CDR2 ANQGSEA. This CDR3 has 14 amino acids. Trimming stripped 1 base from V and 1 base from J, with 9 bases between. Here the CDR3 reads CSVEGLLGTDTQYF. CDR3 DNA sequence: TGCAGCGTTGAAGGACTATTAGGCACAGATACGCAGTATTTT.

This clonotype was detected a few times. This chain uses TRBV9 with TRBJ2-2; TRBD1 agrees at 10 bases. Trimming took 2 bases from V and 5 from J; bases not matched to a gene: 6. CDR1 and CDR2 (germline): SGDLS, YYNGEE. The CDR3 loop spans 16 amino acids. The DNA for the CDR3 is TGTGCCAGCAGCGTGCGGGACAGGGGATGGACCGGGGAGCTGTTTTTT. It specifies CASSVRDRGWTGELFF.

This chain connects TRBV9 to TRBJ1-6; TRBD1 matches 7 bases. Per germline, CDR1 SGDLS and CDR2 YYNGEE. V was clipped by 4 bases and J by 7 bases; unmatched bases: 5. The CDR3 sequence is 14 residues long. CDR3 sequence: CASSQGGSNSPLHF. CDR3 coding DNA: TGTGCCAGCAGCCAGGGGGGCTCCAATTCACCCCTCCACTTT.

The chain couples TRBV10-3 to TRBJ2-5; no reliable D call. CDR1 and CDR2 from the germline V gene are ENHRY and SYGVKD. CDR3 size: 14 residues. Trimming shortened V by 3 bases and J by 5 bases, and 13 bases separated the two germline ends. CDR3 sequence: CAISESSGAETQYF. The CDR3 DNA is TGTGCCATCAGTGAATCTTCGGGTGCGGAGACCCAGTACTTC.

The chain combines TRBV6-1 with TRBJ2-7; D assignment may be TRBD1 or TRBD2 (5 bases each). Germline V gene lookup returns CDR1 MNHNS and CDR2 SASEGT. The CDR3 loop spans 18 amino acids. The V gene lost 7 bases and the J gene lost 5 bases, with 30 bases spanning the gap. CDR3 coding DNA: TGTGCCAGCATCTGGGAGACAAGGCAGGGTCCCGGTAGTCACGAGCAGTACTTC. Amino acids: CASIWETRQGPGSHEQYF.

The chain combines TRBV7-9 with TRBJ2-5; D call uncertain. CDR3 length: 11 residues. Trimming removed 5 bases at V and 11 bases at J, with 12 bases between. Germline CDR1 is SEHNR and CDR2 is FQNEAQ (reference sequence). Here the CDR3 DNA reads TGTGCCAGCAGCCCAGATATCAGTCAGTACTTC. This codes for CASSPDISQYF.

The V and J genes are TRBV28 and TRBJ2-1; 7 nucleotides align to TRBD2. V was clipped by 5 bases and J by 10 bases; unmatched bases: 11. CDR1 is MDHEN, CDR2 SYDVKM, per germline. The CDR3 is made up of 14 amino acids. CDR3 nucleotides: TGTGCCAGCAGTATAGGACTAGGCCTCTGGGAGCAGTTCTTC. Amino acid sequence: CASSIGLGLWEQFF.

This chain connects TRBV7-2 to TRBJ2-3, with D uncertain. Germline assignment: CDR1 SGHTA and CDR2 FQGNSA. The CDR3 loop spans 15 amino acids. Trimming stripped 3 bases from V and 1 base from J, with 11 bases between. The CDR3 DNA sequence: TGTGCCAGCAGCTTTGGTGTCACCGGCACAGATACGCAGTATTTT. It translates to CASSFGVTGTDTQYF.